One TCR beta chain is described in this entry. As processed by the authors: Reference gene primer amplification yielded estimated nucleated cell counts. TCRdb's table, derived via immunoSEQ multiplex PCR, lists solely in-frame clones and lacks some. The V and J calls and clone size come from that table; D and trimming were worked out from the DNA. Of roughly 250,000 clones listed, approximately 80% are singletons. The data stem from a study of blood T cell repertoires in COVID-19. Background on the study: Italy, Spain and the United States were the sources of the convalescent and acute COVID-19 samples. In each case, the material was cDNA or gDNA derived from T cells, B-cell-depleted T cells, or PBMCs.

CDR1 is SGHNT and CDR2 is YYREEE in the germline V gene (reference sequence). The CDR3 length is 13 residues. V was pared by 3 bases and J by 1 base, with 7 bases between. The clonotype originates from a woman aged 50 to 65 with acute or convalescent COVID-19. The source material was peripheral blood. The V and J genes are TRBV5-4 and TRBJ2-5, with D possibly being TRBD2 (6 bases). This CDR3 is CASSWGLQETQYF. CDR3 in DNA: TGTGCCAGCAGCTGGGGACTCCAAGAGACCCAGTACTTC.